Listed below are T cell receptor beta chains from one sample, sequenced in a study of blood T cell repertoires in COVID-19. Produced via immunoSEQ multiplex PCR; TCRdb's table is partial and in-frame only. There are about 200,000 clones in the sample; approximately 80% occur only once, and about 7% lies in the top ten. Sequences were obtained from PBMCs or T cells enriched from blood (not recorded which). These receptors came from a woman between 35 and 50 years old with acute COVID-19. CDR3s include the opening cysteine and the closing phenylalanine or tryptophan. Each record gives: D gene, J gene, clone size, CDR3 length, V gene, CDR3 DNA, CDR3 protein. A D gene is named only where the DNA matches it firmly. Clone size is stated in some rows and not others, as once, few, many or a class when expanded.

-,TRBJ2-5,-,14,TRBV9,TGTGCCAGCAGCTCAGCCCGACCCGGCGGGACCCAGTACTTC,CASSSARPGGTQYF
-,TRBJ1-2,once,16,TRBV11-2,TGTGCCAGCAGCGCCTCCGGGACACTCATTGACTATGGCTACACCTTC,CASSASGTLIDYGYTF
-,TRBJ2-5,few,15,TRBV5-1,TGCGCCAGCAGCAAGGCCCTGCCGTCCGGGGAGACCCAGTACTTC,CASSKALPSGETQYF
-,TRBJ2-5,-,13,TRBV7-6,TGTGCCAGCAGCTTAGCCCCCCGGGAGACCCAGTACTTC,CASSLAPRETQYF
TRBD1,TRBJ1-1,-,16,TRBV5-5,TGTGCCAGCAGCCCGGGGACAGGGGGCGGAGGTACTGAAGCTTTCTTT,CASSPGTGGGGTEAFF
-,TRBJ1-3,-,16,TRBV7-8,TGTGCCAGCAGCCCTTGGCAGGGAAGGGCTGGAAACACCATATATTTT,CASSPWQGRAGNTIYF
-,TRBJ1-2,-,14,TRBV3-1/TRBV3-2,TGTGCCAGCAGCCAAGAACCCGGGGGGTCTGGCTACACCTTC,CASSQEPGGSGYTF
TRBD2,TRBJ2-1,-,18,TRBV6-2/TRBV6-3,TGTGCCAGCAGTTACTCCGGACTAGCGGATATCTCGGGGAATGAGCAGTTCTTC,CASSYSGLADISGNEQFF
-,TRBJ2-5,-,16,TRBV6-6,TGTGCCAGCAGTTCTCCGTCACAGGGAGGGGGAGAGACCCAGTACTTC,CASSSPSQGGGETQYF
-,TRBJ1-1,once,13,TRBV2,TGTGCCAGCAGCGGACTTGAGGGCACTGAAGCTTTCTTT,CASSGLEGTEAFF
TRBD2,TRBJ2-1,-,11,TRBV29-1,TGCAGCGTTGAAGTAGCGGGTAAGCAGTTCTTC,CSVEVAGKQFF
TRBD1,TRBJ2-1,-,15,TRBV6-5,TGTGCCAGCAGTTACTCCTGGACAGGGCACAATGAGCAGTTCTTC,CASSYSWTGHNEQFF
TRBD2,TRBJ2-7,-,16,TRBV5-6,TGTGCCAGCAGCCTGGGACTAGCGGGCGGGACCTACGAGCAGTACTTC,CASSLGLAGGTYEQYF
-,TRBJ2-2,-,12,TRBV7-3,TGTGCCAGCAGCCTGTACACCGGGGAGCTGTCTTTT,CASSLYTGELSF
TRBD2,TRBJ2-1,-,19,TRBV3-1/TRBV3-2,TGTGCCAGCAGCCGAATGACTAGCGGGGGGGCCGTGTCCTACAATGAGCAGTTCTTC,CASSRMTSGGAVSYNEQFF
-,TRBJ2-3,few,15,TRBV2,TGTGCCAGCAGCGAACGGACTGCTAGCACAGATACGCAGTATTTT,CASSERTASTDTQYF
-,TRBJ1-1,-,16,TRBV18,TGTGCCAGCTCGTTCCCCCCCCGGGGGGGGTACTCTGAAGCTTTCTTT,CASSFPPRGGYSEAFF
-,TRBJ1-1,-,14,TRBV9,TGTGCCAGCAGCGGAGGGAGGGTGAACACTGAAGCTTTCTTT,CASSGGRVNTEAFF
TRBD1,TRBJ2-3,-,16,TRBV24-1,TGTGCCACCAGTGATTCCGGGACAGGGATCACAGATACGCAGTATTTT,CATSDSGTGITDTQYF
TRBD1,TRBJ2-7,-,14,TRBV5-4,TGTGCCAGCAGCCCCCCGGGACAGAGCTACGAGCAGTACTTC,CASSPPGQSYEQYF
TRBD1,TRBJ2-2,-,17,TRBV18,TGTGCCAGCTCACCACGGATCGGGACAGCCAACACCGGGGAGCTGTTTTTT,CASSPRIGTANTGELFF
-,TRBJ1-6,-,13,TRBV12-3/TRBV12-4,TGTGCCAGCAGTAGTGCTGCGAATTCACCCCTCCACTTT,CASSSAANSPLHF
TRBD1,TRBJ2-7,-,13,TRBV19,TGTGCCAGTAGTTTTAAAACAGGGGGCGGGCAGTACTTC,CASSFKTGGGQYF
-,TRBJ2-3,-,14,TRBV5-1,TGCGCCAGCAGCTTGGGACAGAGCACAGATACGCAGTATTTT,CASSLGQSTDTQYF
TRBD1,TRBJ1-2,few,14,TRBV5-1,TGCGCCAGCAGCCCCGGACAGGGTGGCTATGGCTACACCTTC,CASSPGQGGYGYTF